The 23 T cell receptor beta chains listed next were all sequenced from one sample in a study of blood T cell repertoires in COVID-19. Using immunoSEQ multiplex PCR, the repertoire was profiled, and TCRdb retains in-frame clones only, with some absent. The repertoire holds around 130,000 clones, with about 81% as singletons. Material: PBMCs or T cells enriched from blood (not recorded which). These receptors were obtained from a man aged 40-49 years with acute COVID-19.

This clone was observed once. This chain joins TRBV7-9 and TRBJ2-3; D gene uncertain. V was clipped by 5 bases and J by 5 bases, with 11 bases between them. Looked up from germline, CDR1 is SEHNR and CDR2 is FQNEAQ (reference sequence). The CDR3 consists of 13 residues. This CDR3 reads CASSRGAGDTQYF. CDR3 sequence (DNA): TGTGCCAGCAGCAGAGGAGCTGGAGATACGCAGTATTTT.

The V gene is TRBV28, the J gene TRBJ1-5; possible D gene TRBD1, 5 bases. V was clipped by 4 bases and J by 3 bases, with 16 bases between them. Germline V lookup: CDR1 MDHEN, CDR2 SYDVKM. CDR3 length: 16 amino acids. The CDR3 here is CASSWSTGTVNQPQHF. In DNA form, the CDR3 reads TGTGCCAGCAGTTGGTCAACCGGGACTGTCAATCAGCCCCAGCATTTT.

This clone was counted only a few times. This chain uses TRBV7-3 with TRBJ1-1, with D possibly being TRBD1 (5 bases). The CDR3 is 12 amino acids. With 8 bases removed from V and 4 bases from J, the gap between germline ends came to 11 bases. The germline V gene has CDR1 SGHTA and CDR2 FQGTGA. The CDR3 coding sequence is TGTGCCAGCGGCTCTCAGGGCACTGAAGCTTTCTTT. Its translation: CASGSQGTEAFF.

The chain joins TRBV2 to TRBJ1-4; maybe TRBD1 (5 bases). This CDR3 is built from 16 residues. Trimming left V 2 bases short and J 4 bases short, with 14 bases between. Per germline, CDR1 SNHLY and CDR2 FYNNEI. The DNA for the CDR3 is TGTGCCAGCAGTGAATGGCGGGACGGCAGTAATGAAAAACTGTTTTTT. Its protein is CASSEWRDGSNEKLFF.

The rearrangement links TRBV6-7 to TRBJ2-6, with 7 bases aligning to TRBD1. TRBV6-7 is an open reading frame, and its role is uncertain. V trimming: 4 bases; J trimming: 0 bases; junction bases outside the gene matches: 6. The CDR3 sequence is 17 residues long. In nucleotides, the CDR3 is TGTGCCAGCAGTTGGGGACAGCCTGCCTCTGGGGCCAACGTCCTGACTTTC. It translates to CASSWGQPASGANVLTF.

The count of this clone is one. The chain employs TRBV5-1 and TRBJ2-1; D is possibly TRBD2 (6 bases). The germline V gene encodes CDR1 SGHRS and CDR2 YFSETQ. This CDR3 region has 15 residues. With 0 bases removed from V and 5 bases from J, the gap between germline ends came to 12 bases. The CDR3 DNA follows: TGCGCCAGCAGCTTGGCCGCGTTAGCGGACAATGAGCAGTTCTTC. This gives the protein CASSLAALADNEQFF.

CDR3 region: CASSSSRGENTEAFF. CDR3 nucleotide sequence: TGTGCCAGCAGCTCCTCCAGGGGGGAGAACACTGAAGCTTTCTTT. The chain uses TRBV7-9 and TRBJ1-1, with 7 bases fitting TRBD1. V was clipped by 4 bases and J by 1 base; unmatched bases: 6. CDR3 length: 15 residues. Germline loops: CDR1 SEHNR, CDR2 FQNEAQ (reference sequence).

The chain is built from TRBV5-1 and TRBJ2-2; D is possibly TRBD1 (6 bases). The germline V gene has CDR1 SGHRS and CDR2 YFSETQ. The V end lost 2 bases, the J end lost 1 base, and 9 bases lay between the germline ends. The CDR3 contains 15 residues. This chain's CDR3 is CASSLTGLNTGELFF. CDR3 coding DNA: TGCGCCAGCAGCTTAACAGGGCTGAACACCGGGGAGCTGTTTTTT.

The chain couples TRBV6-5 to TRBJ2-2, with a tentative D call TRBD2 (7 bases). Deletions cut 2 bases from V and 5 bases from J, with 15 bases between. Germline lookup yields CDR1 MNHEY and CDR2 SVGAGI. The CDR3 consists of 16 residues. The CDR3 protein is CASSYGGGGETGELFF. The CDR3 nucleotides read TGTGCCAGCAGTTACGGGGGAGGGGGTGAAACCGGGGAGCTGTTTTTT.

The chain is built from TRBV19 and TRBJ1-2, with D hard to call. Trimming took off 9 bases at V and 7 bases at J, with 18 bases between the two ends. Germline CDR1 is LNHDA and CDR2 is SQIVND (reference sequence). The length of the CDR3 is 13 residues. The CDR3 region is CARATRGITGYTF. The CDR3 DNA follows: TGTGCCAGGGCAACTCGGGGTATCACTGGCTACACCTTC.

The chain recombines TRBV2 with TRBJ2-2; possible D gene TRBD2, 6 bases. V was clipped by 0 bases and J by 5 bases, with 7 bases between them. This CDR3 region has 14 residues. Germline-derived CDR1 and CDR2 are SNHLY and FYNNEI. The CDR3 protein is CASSEARGTGELFF. The CDR3 DNA reads as TGTGCCAGCAGTGAAGCGCGGGGAACCGGGGAGCTGTTTTTT.

The rearrangement uses TRBV6-5 and TRBJ1-1; possibly TRBD1 for D (6 bases). Looked up from germline, CDR1 is MNHEY and CDR2 is SVGAGI. The CDR3 has 14 amino acids. The V end lost 7 bases, the J end lost 0 bases, and 12 bases lay between the germline ends. The CDR3 nucleotides read TGTGCCAGCAAAGGACAGACCTTGAACACTGAAGCTTTCTTT. Translated: CASKGQTLNTEAFF.

The chain is built from TRBV4-1 and TRBJ2-1, with D uncertain. This CDR3 comprises 16 residues. Trimming stripped 1 base from V and 1 base from J, with 11 bases between. Looked up from germline, CDR1 is MGHRA and CDR2 is YSYEKL. As DNA, the CDR3 is TGCGCCAGCAGCCAAGGATCGCAGGATTCCTACAATGAGCAGTTCTTC. It translates to CASSQGSQDSYNEQFF.

The table lists this clone with a few counts. The V gene is TRBV6-5, the J gene TRBJ1-1; D is undetermined. Germline assignment: CDR1 MNHEY and CDR2 SVGAGI. The CDR3 loop spans 13 amino acids. V was pared by 2 bases and J by 1 base, with 5 bases between. DNA of the CDR3: TGTGCCAGCAGTTACGCGGCGAACACTGAAGCTTTCTTT. Translated: CASSYAANTEAFF.

This rearrangement joins TRBV28 to TRBJ1-3, with 7 nucleotides matching TRBD1. The V gene end was trimmed by 5 bases and the J gene end by 0 bases; junction bases not matched to a gene: 7. This CDR3 spans 16 amino acids. The germline V gene encodes CDR1 MDHEN and CDR2 SYDVKM. The DNA for the CDR3 is TGTGCCAGCAGTCCAGGGACAGCGATCTCTGGAAACACCATATATTTT. It encodes CASSPGTAISGNTIYF.

The rearrangement joins TRBV7-9 to TRBJ1-5; D is possibly TRBD1 (5 bases). Between the trimmed V and J ends, which lost 5 bases and 2 bases, there was a span of 10 bases. CDR3 length: 14 amino acids. From germline, CDR1 is SEHNR and CDR2 FQNEAQ (reference sequence). CDR3 sequence reads: CASSRGQGNQPQHF. CDR3 nucleotides: TGTGCCAGCAGCCGAGGACAAGGCAATCAGCCCCAGCATTTT.

This clone was seen a handful of times. The chain combines TRBV18 with TRBJ1-1; D may be TRBD1 (5 bases). Per germline, CDR1 KGHSH and CDR2 LQKENI. V was pared by 5 bases and J by 6 bases, with 19 bases between. The CDR3 contains 15 residues. CDR3 residues: CASSTTSQGGAEAFF. Written as DNA, the CDR3 is TGTGCCAGCTCAACCACATCGCAGGGTGGCGCTGAAGCTTTCTTT.

The chain employs TRBV21-1 and TRBJ1-5; the table calls TRBD1, which could not be checked here. TRBV21-1 is labeled a pseudogene. This CDR3 contains 15 residues. CDR3 DNA: TGTGCCAGCAGAGGAAGAGAGGGGGTTAGGCAGCCCCAGCATTTT. Protein sequence: CASRGREGVRQPQHF.

The CDR3 nucleotides are TGTGCCAGCAGCACGGGACAGTACACTGAAGCTTTCTTT. Translated, it gives CASSTGQYTEAFF. The chain combines TRBV7-8 with TRBJ1-1, with 7 bases aligning to TRBD1. The CDR3 contains 13 residues. Germline V gene sequence: CDR1 SGHVS, CDR2 FQNEAQ. With 5 bases clipped from V and 3 bases from J, the junction kept 3 bases outside the gene matches.

This clone was detected only once. The junction departs from the called germline gene at one end, perhaps through a read error. This chain uses TRBV6-4 with TRBJ2-1; a weak D match, TRBD2 (5 bases). The length of the CDR3 is 13 residues. Germline V gene lookup returns CDR1 MRHNA and CDR2 SNTAGT. The CDR3 loop reads CASSEQRSDEQFF. CDR3 in DNA: TGTGCCAGCAGTGAACAGCGGTCCGATGAACAGTTCTTC.

This chain uses TRBV5-1 with TRBJ1-1, with 9 bases aligning to TRBD1. V shed 4 bases and J 1 base; nucleotides not matched to a gene: 5. The CDR3 is made up of 15 amino acids. Germline loops: CDR1 SGHRS, CDR2 YFSETQ. The CDR3 coding sequence is TGCGCCAGCAGCCTACAGGGGGCGGGGAACACTGAAGCTTTCTTT. Encoded protein: CASSLQGAGNTEAFF.

This chain joins TRBV3-1 (or the pseudogene TRBV3-2) and TRBJ2-7, with D possibly being TRBD2 (5 bases). Trimming shortened V by 1 base and J by 2 bases, and 9 bases separated the two germline ends. CDR1 and CDR2 (germline): LGHDT, YNNKEL (reference sequence). The CDR3 runs to 14 residues. The CDR3 bases are TGTGCCAGCAGCCAAGGAAGGCGGGCCTACGAGCAGTACTTC. It encodes CASSQGRRAYEQYF.

The chain employs TRBV7-3 and TRBJ2-1, with 9 bases matching TRBD1. CDR3 length: 15 amino acids. The V segment lost 3 bases and the J segment 6 bases; nucleotides outside the gene matches: 6. Germline V CDR1 and CDR2: SGHTA, FQGTGA. The CDR3 here is CASSFGQGSSNEQFF. In DNA, the CDR3 is TGTGCCAGCAGCTTTGGACAGGGGTCTTCCAATGAGCAGTTCTTC.